These 13 T cell receptor beta chains were all obtained from the same sample, sequenced in a study of graft-versus-host responses after intestinal transplantation. Their cognate antigens are unknown. Measured with immunoSEQ multiplex PCR; TCRdb has only the in-frame clones, and not every one. The data hold 90,000 to 130,000 clones, with 93% observed a single time. Sample: unstimulated CD8+ T cells sorted from spleen or lymph node cells, taken before intestinal transplant. These receptors all stem from a human donor who received an intestinal transplant.

This chain uses TRBV6-1 with TRBJ1-5; D unresolved. The CDR3 runs to 16 residues. Germline V gene data show CDR1 as MNHNS and CDR2 as SASEGT. V gave up 2 bases and J gave up 0 bases, with 11 bases separating them. CDR3 region: CASSERPDYSNQPQHF. DNA of the CDR3: TGTGCCAGCAGTGAACGGCCAGATTATAGCAATCAGCCCCAGCATTTT.

V usage is TRBV29-1 and J usage is TRBJ2-1; the match to TRBD1 covers 7 bases. Germline trimming cut 6 bases from V and 6 bases from J; bases unmatched to any gene: 11. The CDR3 consists of 14 residues. Germline loops: CDR1 SQVTM, CDR2 ANQGSEA. CDR3 sequence reads: CSVATGTAFNEQFF. The DNA for the CDR3 is TGCAGCGTCGCCACCGGGACAGCCTTCAATGAGCAGTTCTTC.

This rearrangement joins TRBV19 to TRBJ2-1; no clear D gene. The germline gives CDR1 LNHDA, CDR2 SQIVND (reference sequence). V lost 3 bases and J 9 bases, leaving 12 bases between the germline ends. This CDR3 region has 13 residues. The chain's CDR3 is CASSILLLGEQFF. The CDR3 DNA reads as TGTGCCAGTAGTATTCTCCTATTGGGTGAGCAGTTCTTC.

The chain joins TRBV11-2 to TRBJ1-1; D is unresolved. The CDR3 is 14 residues long. Germline lookup yields CDR1 SGHAT and CDR2 FQNNGV. Deletions cut 0 bases from V and 0 bases from J, with 5 bases between. The CDR3 protein is CASSLEGMNTEAFF. The CDR3 DNA reads as TGTGCCAGCAGCTTAGAGGGAATGAACACTGAAGCTTTCTTT.

The chain links TRBV30 to TRBJ2-5; TRBD2 aligns across 14 bases. From germline, CDR1 is GTSNPN and CDR2 SVGIG (reference sequence). V was clipped by 1 base and J by 2 bases; unmatched bases: 3. This CDR3 contains 16 residues. The DNA of the CDR3 is TGTGCCTGGAGTGATAGGACTAGCGGGAGGCAAGAGACCCAGTACTTC. Its translation: CAWSDRTSGRQETQYF.

This clone is a singleton in its sample. The chain employs TRBV6-5 and TRBJ2-1, with 14 bases identical to TRBD2. V was pared by 0 bases and J by 7 bases, with 2 bases of the junction left unmatched. Per germline, CDR1 MNHEY and CDR2 SVGAGI. The CDR3 length is 16 residues. The CDR3 loop reads CASSYSGTSGRNEQFF. The CDR3 coding sequence is TGTGCCAGCAGTTACTCGGGGACTAGCGGGAGAAATGAGCAGTTCTTC.

The chain couples TRBV11-1 to TRBJ1-1; unclear D gene. CDR1 is SGHAT and CDR2 is FQDESV in the germline V gene (reference sequence). V shed 7 bases and J shed 3 bases, with 12 bases lying between them. CDR3 length: 13 amino acids. In DNA form, the CDR3 reads TGTGCCAGCACCCCTCCGAGGGACACTGAAGCTTTCTTT. This gives the protein CASTPPRDTEAFF.

The gene calls are TRBV10-3 and TRBJ2-2, with 8 bases that match TRBD1. The CDR3 totals 15 residues. V lost 3 bases, J lost 7 bases, and 7 bases stayed unmatched. Germline CDR1 ENHRY, CDR2 SYGVKD. In nucleotides, the CDR3 is TGTGCCATCAGTGACGTGGACAGGGTCGACGGGGAGCTGTTTTTT. As protein: CAISDVDRVDGELFF.

This clone was seen only once. The rearrangement joins TRBV11-3 to TRBJ2-4; possibly TRBD1 for D (5 bases). This CDR3 has 14 amino acids. The V gene lost 5 bases and the J gene lost 0 bases, with 8 bases spanning the gap. Germline V CDR1 and CDR2: SGHNT, YENEEA. The CDR3 coding sequence is TGTGCCAGCAGCCTTAGGGGAGCCAAAAACATTCAGTACTTC. Translating it yields CASSLRGAKNIQYF.

The chain carries TRBV7-8 and TRBJ2-3; unclear D gene. This CDR3 is built from 12 residues. V was shortened by 5 bases and J by 2 bases, with 5 bases between the two germline ends. The germline V gene has CDR1 SGHVS and CDR2 FQNEAQ. CDR3 in DNA: TGTGCCAGCAGCCCCGACACAGATACGCAGTATTTT. Translating it yields CASSPDTDTQYF.

The chain employs TRBV2 and TRBJ2-2; the D call may be TRBD1 or TRBD2 (5 bases each). V dropped 4 bases and J dropped 6 bases, with 21 bases sitting between them. The CDR3 is 17 amino acids. CDR1 SNHLY and CDR2 FYNNEI come from the germline V gene. This CDR3 reads CASSGGWEMGYAGELFF. CDR3 DNA: TGTGCCAGCAGTGGGGGGTGGGAGATGGGGTACGCCGGGGAGCTGTTTTTT.

This clone was seen just once. The chain recombines TRBV6-5 with TRBJ1-1, with D unresolved. Germline values: CDR1 MNHEY, CDR2 SVGAGI. This CDR3 has 14 residues. Trimming cost V 7 bases and J 4 bases, with 16 bases left between them. CDR3 residues: CASTVWLQSTEAFF. CDR3 DNA: TGTGCCAGCACCGTTTGGCTACAGAGCACTGAAGCTTTCTTT.

J is TRBJ2-3 and V is TRBV9, with TRBD2 matching 8 bases. Trimming cost V 2 bases and J 6 bases; bases outside gene matches: 20. The CDR3 is 19 amino acids. Germline CDR1 reads SGDLS; CDR2 reads YYNGEE. CDR3 coding DNA: TGTGCCAGCAGCGTGGCGGGAGGACCCAATTCCATCCGGCTCGATACGCAGTATTTT. It codes for CASSVAGGPNSIRLDTQYF.